Presented here are 28 T cell receptor beta chains from one specimen sequenced in a study of a mutant IDH1 vaccine in newly diagnosed glioma (dated by TCRdb to 2020 to 2023). The library relied on the immunoSEQ multiplex PCR assay. This immuneACCESS table, as held by TCRdb, lists in-frame sequences with V and J called but not all clones. Of the missing ones, under half trace to an unresolved V gene in checked studies; the others have no known cause. The sample has around 100,000 clones on record, 85% to 90% of them singletons. Under 0.8% of the sample is held by the ten biggest clonotypes. What the time point label conveys for this sample: week 11, during vaccination. Each vaccine dose, consisting of 300 ug of a 20-mer mutant IDH1 peptide in Montanide, was administered subcutaneously with topical imiquimod. What these receptors recognize is not known. The material sequenced was PBMCs, taken from a glioma patient whose treatment included an IDH1 peptide vaccine. These receptors all come from a woman between 50 and 59 years old with glioma.

The chain has TRBV13 and TRBJ2-7; 9 bases map to TRBD2. Germline lookup yields CDR1 PRHDT and CDR2 FYEKMQ (reference sequence). This CDR3 has 16 amino acids. V lost 0 bases and J lost 2; bases outside the gene matches: 5. The CDR3 sequence is CASSLGGLAGTYEQYF. Here the CDR3 DNA reads TGTGCCAGCAGCTTAGGGGGACTAGCCGGGACCTACGAGCAGTACTTC.

The chain carries TRBV2 and TRBJ2-7, with TRBD1 as a possible D gene (6 bases). This CDR3 has 14 residues. Between the trimmed V and J ends, which lost 4 bases and 6 bases, there was a span of 16 bases. Germline CDR1 SNHLY, CDR2 FYNNEI. The DNA of the CDR3 is TGTGCCAGCAGTGTCGCACAGGGTTTCGGCGAGCAGTACTTC. As protein: CASSVAQGFGEQYF. Filled out from reference TRBV2 and TRBJ2-7, the complete variable domain reads EPEVTQTPSHQVTQMGQEVILRCVPISNHLYFYWYRQILGQKVEFLVSFYNNEISEKSEIFDDQFSVERPDGSNFTLKIRSTKLEDSAMYFCASSVAQGFGEQYFGPGTRLTVT.

J is TRBJ1-3 and V is TRBV4-1; D gene uncertain. In germline, CDR1 is MGHRA, CDR2 YSYEKL. V lost 0 bases, J lost 4 bases, and 7 bases lay in between. This CDR3 region has 14 residues. CDR3 sequence: CASSQDAAGNTIYF. The CDR3 coding sequence is TGCGCCAGCAGCCAAGATGCCGCGGGAAACACCATATATTTT.

V is TRBV18 and J is TRBJ2-7; perhaps TRBD1 as D (5 bases). Germline V gives CDR1 KGHSH, CDR2 LQKENI. The CDR3 extends over 11 amino acids. Trimming shortened V by 4 bases and J by 5 bases, and 6 bases separated the two germline ends. CDR3 DNA: TGTGCCAGCTCACGCAGGGACGAGCAGTACTTC. It translates to CASSRRDEQYF.

This clone was seen only a few times. The chain is built from TRBV18 and TRBJ1-2; weak D call: TRBD1 (5 bases). CDR3 length: 14 residues. The germline CDR1 and CDR2 sequences are KGHSH and LQKENI. V lost 3 bases to trimming and J lost 3 bases, with 11 bases between them. The CDR3, as DNA: TGTGCCAGCTCACCCGTAGACAGAGACTATGGCTACACCTTC. It yields the protein CASSPVDRDYGYTF.

The chain links TRBV7-8 to TRBJ2-3; 7 nucleotides line up with TRBD1. V gave up 5 bases and J gave up 1 base; unmatched junction bases: 9. This CDR3 spans 16 amino acids. Germline assignment: CDR1 SGHVS and CDR2 FQNEAQ. CDR3 region: CASSPSDRVGTDTQYF. For the CDR3, the DNA is TGTGCCAGCAGCCCCTCTGACAGGGTTGGCACAGATACGCAGTATTTT.

The genes are TRBV5-1 and TRBJ1-4; 7 bases fit TRBD1. Germline lookup yields CDR1 SGHRS and CDR2 YFSETQ. V gave up 5 bases and J gave up 8 bases; unmatched junction bases: 9. The CDR3 is 14 amino acids. The CDR3 here is CASRGDSQGEKLFF. CDR3 DNA: TGCGCCAGCAGGGGGGACAGCCAGGGGGAAAAACTGTTTTTT.

The J gene is TRBJ1-4, the V gene TRBV25-1, with D uncertain. The V gene lost 3 bases and the J gene lost 8 bases, with 7 bases spanning the gap. CDR1 MGHDK and CDR2 SYGVNS come from the germline V gene. The CDR3 spans 12 residues. This chain's CDR3 is CASSDPGEKLFF. The CDR3 nucleotides read TGTGCCAGCAGTGACCCCGGGGAAAAACTGTTTTTT. Complete variable domain (other parts from reference TRBV25-1 and TRBJ1-4): EADIYQTPRYLVIGTGKKITLECSQTMGHDKMYWYQQDPGMELHLIHYSYGVNSTEKGDLSSESTVSRIRTEHFPLTLESARPSHTSQYLCASSDPGEKLFFGSGTQLSVL.

The genes are TRBV14 and TRBJ2-1; D not certain. In germline, CDR1 is SGHDN, CDR2 FVKESK. This CDR3 region has 15 residues. V shed 1 base and J shed 6 bases, with 13 bases lying between them. CDR3 residues: CASSQGVPRGNEQFF. As DNA, the CDR3 is TGTGCCAGCAGCCAAGGGGTCCCCCGTGGCAATGAGCAGTTCTTC. Complete variable domain (other parts from reference TRBV14 and TRBJ2-1): EAGVTQFPSHSVIEKGQTVTLRCDPISGHDNLYWYRRVMGKEIKFLLHFVKESKQDESGMPNNRFLAERTGGTYSTLKVQPAELEDSGVYFCASSQGVPRGNEQFFGPGTRLTVL.

This clone was counted at least ten times. The V gene is TRBV2, the J gene TRBJ1-5, with D unresolved. V lost 2 bases and J lost 6, with 5 bases in between. Germline CDR1 and CDR2: SNHLY and FYNNEI. The CDR3 is 12 amino acids. CDR3 amino acids: CASSETGQPQHF. The DNA of the CDR3 is TGTGCCAGCAGTGAAACGGGTCAGCCCCAGCATTTT.

This chain joins TRBV12-1 and TRBJ2-7; the table's D gene call, TRBD1, was not cross checked with the DNA. TRBV12-1 is a listed pseudogene. This CDR3 comprises 16 residues. The CDR3 sequence is CASSFGGQPTTYEQYF. As DNA, the CDR3 is TGTGCCAGCAGCTTTGGGGGACAGCCTACAACCTACGAGCAGTACTTC.

Points on this clone: In the same sample, other DNA sequences code for this CDR3. The chain combines TRBV14 with TRBJ2-7; D not certain. The CDR3 totals 11 residues. Trimming left V 1 base short and J 3 bases short, with 1 base between. The germline CDR1 and CDR2 sequences are SGHDN and FVKESK. The CDR3 protein is CASSQGYEQYF. The CDR3 nucleotides read TGTGCCAGCAGCCAAGGCTACGAGCAGTACTTC.

The chain combines TRBV6-1 with TRBJ1-2; TRBD1 agrees at 7 bases. V was clipped by 4 bases and J by 4 bases; unmatched bases: 9. The CDR3 covers 15 residues. The germline gives CDR1 MNHNS, CDR2 SASEGT. CDR3 amino acids: CASSGGTAWVYGYTF. The DNA of the CDR3 is TGTGCCAGCAGTGGGGGGACAGCCTGGGTCTATGGCTACACCTTC.

A single count supports this clone. The genes are TRBV18 and TRBJ2-1; D unresolved. This CDR3 is built from 13 residues. The V gene lost 3 bases and the J gene lost 5 bases, with 8 bases spanning the gap. The germline V gene has CDR1 KGHSH and CDR2 LQKENI. The CDR3, as DNA: TGTGCCAGCTCACCCGAGACCAACAATGAGCAGTTCTTC. Amino acid sequence: CASSPETNNEQFF.

The chain recombines TRBV11-2 with TRBJ2-7; tentatively, D is TRBD2 (5 bases). The CDR3 contains 18 residues. Deletions cut 0 bases from V and 0 bases from J, with 18 bases between. CDR1 SGHAT and CDR2 FQNNGV come from the germline V gene. The CDR3 DNA follows: TGTGCCAGCAGCTTAGAGGGCGGGTTCGGGTCCCACTCCTACGAGCAGTACTTC. It is translated as CASSLEGGFGSHSYEQYF.

The genes are TRBV30 and TRBJ2-1; D perhaps matches TRBD2 (5 bases). V dropped 5 bases and J dropped 4 bases, with 21 bases sitting between them. The germline CDR1 and CDR2 sequences are GTSNPN and SVGIG (reference sequence). The CDR3 runs 16 residues. This CDR3 reads CAWVRERLPPYNEQFF. Here the CDR3 DNA reads TGTGCCTGGGTGAGGGAACGTCTACCACCTTACAATGAGCAGTTCTTC. Variable domain in full (rest from reference TRBV30 and TRBJ2-1): SQTIHQWPATLVQPVGSPLSLECTVEGTSNPNLYWYRQAAGRGLQLLFYSVGIGQISSEVPQNLSASRPQDRQFILSSKKLLLSDSGFYLCAWVRERLPPYNEQFFGPGTRLTVL.

The chain joins TRBV28 to TRBJ2-7, with 7 bases aligning to TRBD1. This CDR3 comprises 13 residues. The trim removed 5 bases at V and 5 bases at J, leaving 6 bases unmatched. Germline CDR1 reads MDHEN; CDR2 reads SYDVKM. The CDR3 spells CASSHGQVHEQYF. Here the CDR3 DNA reads TGTGCCAGCAGTCACGGACAGGTCCACGAGCAGTACTTC.

V is TRBV28 and J is TRBJ2-3; tentative D call: TRBD2 (6 bases). Deletions cut 6 bases from V and 3 bases from J, with 16 bases between. The length of the CDR3 is 15 residues. Germline lookup yields CDR1 MDHEN and CDR2 SYDVKM. CDR3 DNA: TGTGCCAGCAGCCGCCTTTCGAGCGGGACAGATACGCAGTATTTT. Translation gives CASSRLSSGTDTQYF.

J is TRBJ1-2 and V is TRBV9; the D is unclear. From germline, CDR1 is SGDLS and CDR2 YYNGEE. V lost 0 bases to trimming and J lost 6 bases, with 6 bases between them. The CDR3 has 12 residues. CDR3 in amino acids: CASSVDGDGYTF. CDR3 DNA: TGTGCCAGCAGCGTAGATGGGGATGGCTACACCTTC.

This clone was found once. This rearrangement joins TRBV4-1 to TRBJ2-1; 7 bases map to TRBD2. Looked up from germline, CDR1 is MGHRA and CDR2 is YSYEKL. CDR3 size: 16 residues. The V segment lost 0 bases and the J segment 2 bases; nucleotides outside the gene matches: 4. In DNA, the CDR3 is TGCGCCAGCAGCCAAGATCCTAGCGGAGCCTACAATGAGCAGTTCTTC. Its protein product is CASSQDPSGAYNEQFF.

V gene TRBV5-1 combines with J gene TRBJ2-2; perhaps D is TRBD1 or TRBD2 (5 bases each). The CDR3 contains 16 residues. Germline loops: CDR1 SGHRS, CDR2 YFSETQ. V lost 6 bases and J 3 bases, leaving 18 bases between the germline ends. The CDR3 region has the DNA TGCGCCAGCAAGTCGCTCGGGGCACGGCACACCGGGGAGCTGTTTTTT. This encodes CASKSLGARHTGELFF.

This chain uses TRBV28 with TRBJ2-7, with 12 nucleotides matching TRBD2. J lost 6 bases, V lost 2 bases, and 14 bases had no gene match. CDR1 is MDHEN, CDR2 SYDVKM, per germline. There are 18 residues in the CDR3. Here the CDR3 reads CASSLGGLAGREGGEQYF. The CDR3, as DNA: TGTGCCAGCAGTTTAGGCGGACTAGCGGGAAGGGAGGGCGGCGAGCAGTACTTC.

This chain joins TRBV6-1 and TRBJ1-5; no reliable D call. V lost 2 bases, J lost 4 bases, and 18 bases lay in between. Germline V gives CDR1 MNHNS, CDR2 SASEGT. The CDR3 has 17 residues. The DNA of the CDR3 is TGTGCCAGCAGTGAATTATTCGTGTCAGAGACTAATCAGCCCCAGCATTTT. Its translation: CASSELFVSETNQPQHF.

The chain joins TRBV5-8 to TRBJ2-5; D is uncertain. The CDR3 spans 14 residues. The V end lost 2 bases, the J end lost 1 base, and 9 bases lay between the germline ends. CDR1 SGHTS and CDR2 YDEGEE come from the germline V gene. The CDR3 sequence is CASSFFRFQETQYF. The CDR3 DNA is TGTGCCAGCAGCTTTTTTCGGTTCCAAGAGACCCAGTACTTC.

This rearrangement joins TRBV6-6 to TRBJ2-7; a possible D gene is TRBD2 (7 bases). The germline V and J ends were trimmed by 2 bases and 6 bases, with 17 bases remaining between them. Germline V gene data show CDR1 as MNHNY and CDR2 as SVGAGI (reference sequence). There are 15 residues in the CDR3. CDR3 sequence (DNA): TGTGCCAGCAGTTACCAAGGGGGGGTAATTAGCGAGCAGTACTTC. It codes for CASSYQGGVISEQYF.

CDR3 DNA sequence: TGTGCCAGCAGATGGAGGAACTATGGCTACACCTTC. Protein: CASRWRNYGYTF. The gene calls are TRBV6-1 and TRBJ1-2, with D uncertain. Germline CDR1 is MNHNS and CDR2 is SASEGT. Trimming removed 6 bases from V and 2 bases from J, with 7 bases in between. This CDR3 is 12 amino acids long.

The chain couples TRBV7-9 to TRBJ2-7, with D possibly matching TRBD1 (5 bases). The CDR3 length is 13 residues. CDR1 and CDR2 from the germline V gene are SEHNR and FQNEAQ (reference sequence). Trimming took 2 bases from V and 3 from J, leaving 8 bases between them. Written as DNA, the CDR3 is TGTGCCAGCAGCTTAAGACAGAGCTACGAGCAGTACTTC. As protein: CASSLRQSYEQYF.

This clone turned up a few times. This same CDR3 is encoded by further DNA sequences in the sample. The chain has TRBV18 and TRBJ2-2, with 9 bases that match TRBD2. With V trimmed by 0 bases and J by 3 bases, 2 bases remained unmatched. The CDR3 runs to 16 residues. The germline gives CDR1 KGHSH, CDR2 LQKENI. Here the CDR3 DNA reads TGTGCCAGCTCACCACCGGGCGGGAGGGACACCGGGGAGCTGTTTTTT. Protein product: CASSPPGGRDTGELFF.